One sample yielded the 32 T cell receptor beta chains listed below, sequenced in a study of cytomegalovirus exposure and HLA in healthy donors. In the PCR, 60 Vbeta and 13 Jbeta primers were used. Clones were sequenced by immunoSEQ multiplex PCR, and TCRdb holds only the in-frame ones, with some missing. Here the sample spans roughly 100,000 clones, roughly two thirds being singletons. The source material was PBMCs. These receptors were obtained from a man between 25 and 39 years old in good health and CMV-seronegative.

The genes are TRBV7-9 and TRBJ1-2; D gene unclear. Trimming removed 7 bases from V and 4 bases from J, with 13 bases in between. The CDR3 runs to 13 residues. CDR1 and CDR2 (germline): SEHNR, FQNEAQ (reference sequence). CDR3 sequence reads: CASTYSGSYGYTF. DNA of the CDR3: TGTGCCAGCACTTACAGTGGGAGCTATGGCTACACCTTC.

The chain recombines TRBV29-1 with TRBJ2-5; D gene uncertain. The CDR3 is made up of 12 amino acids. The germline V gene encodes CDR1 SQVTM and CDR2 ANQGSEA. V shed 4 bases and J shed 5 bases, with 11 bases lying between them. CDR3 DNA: TGCAGCGTTGGGCGGCGGCGGGAGACCCAGTACTTC. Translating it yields CSVGRRRETQYF.

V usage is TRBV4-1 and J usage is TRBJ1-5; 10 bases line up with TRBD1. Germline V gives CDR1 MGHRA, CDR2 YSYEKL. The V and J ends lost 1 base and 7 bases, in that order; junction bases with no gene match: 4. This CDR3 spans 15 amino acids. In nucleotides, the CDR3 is TGCGCCAGCAGCCAAGTAGGGACAGGGGACCAGCCCCAGCATTTT. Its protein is CASSQVGTGDQPQHF.

The CDR3, as DNA: TGTGCCACCAGCACTACCGGGACAGGTTACAATGAGCAGTTCTTC. Protein sequence: CATSTTGTGYNEQFF. This rearrangement joins TRBV15 to TRBJ2-1, with 8 bases that match TRBD1. J gave up 4 bases and V 4 bases, and 6 bases lay outside the gene matches. Germline lookup yields CDR1 LNHNV and CDR2 YYDKDF (reference sequence). CDR3 size: 15 residues.

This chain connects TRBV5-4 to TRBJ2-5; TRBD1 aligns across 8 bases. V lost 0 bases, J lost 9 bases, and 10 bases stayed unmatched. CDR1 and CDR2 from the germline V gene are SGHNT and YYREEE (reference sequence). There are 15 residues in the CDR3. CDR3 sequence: CASSLGGAGGASQYF. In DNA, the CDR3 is TGTGCCAGCAGCTTGGGGGGGGCAGGGGGCGCTTCCCAGTACTTC.

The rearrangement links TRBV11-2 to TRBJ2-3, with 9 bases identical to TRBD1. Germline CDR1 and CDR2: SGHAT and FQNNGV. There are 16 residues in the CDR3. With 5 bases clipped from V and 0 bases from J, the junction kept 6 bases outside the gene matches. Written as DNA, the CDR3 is TGTGCCAGCAGCGGGGGGACAGGGAGTAGCACAGATACGCAGTATTTT. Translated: CASSGGTGSSTDTQYF.

This CDR3 is CAWSVRQIKNIQYF. CDR3 in DNA: TGTGCCTGGAGTGTACGACAAATAAAAAACATTCAGTACTTC. The chain joins TRBV30 to TRBJ2-4; unclear D gene. CDR1 GTSNPN and CDR2 SVGIG come from the germline V gene (reference sequence). The ends were cut back, 0 bases at V and 4 bases at J, with 10 bases in the middle. This CDR3 is built from 14 residues. Full variable domain (remainder filled in from reference TRBV30 and TRBJ2-4): SQTIHQWPATLVQPVGSPLSLECTVEGTSNPNLYWYRQAAGRGLQLLFYSVGIGQISSEVPQNLSASRPQDRQFILSSKKLLLSDSGFYLCAWSVRQIKNIQYFGAGTRLSVL.

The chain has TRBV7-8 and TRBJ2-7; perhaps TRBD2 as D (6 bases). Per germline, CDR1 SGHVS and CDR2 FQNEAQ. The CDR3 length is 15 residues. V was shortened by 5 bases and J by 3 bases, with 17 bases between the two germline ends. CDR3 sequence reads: CASSPRGTYLYEQYF. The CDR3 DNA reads TGTGCCAGCAGCCCCCGGGGGACGTACCTCTACGAGCAGTACTTC.

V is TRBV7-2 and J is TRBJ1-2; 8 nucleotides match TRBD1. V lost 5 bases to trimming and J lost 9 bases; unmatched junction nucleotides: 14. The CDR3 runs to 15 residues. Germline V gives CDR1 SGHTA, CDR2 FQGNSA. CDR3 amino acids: CASSTRTGTLGSYTF. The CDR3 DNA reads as TGTGCCAGCAGCACCCGGACAGGGACCCTCGGTAGCTACACCTTC.

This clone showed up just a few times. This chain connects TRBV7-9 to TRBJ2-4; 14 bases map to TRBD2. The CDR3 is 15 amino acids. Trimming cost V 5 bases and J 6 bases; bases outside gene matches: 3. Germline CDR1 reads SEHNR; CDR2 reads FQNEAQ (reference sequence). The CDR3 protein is CASSLTSGRGNIQYF. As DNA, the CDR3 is TGTGCCAGCAGCCTGACTAGCGGGAGGGGAAACATTCAGTACTTC.

As DNA, the CDR3 is TGTGCCAGCAGCTTAAGGCCCAACACCGGGGAGCTGTTTTTT. Encoded protein: CASSLRPNTGELFF. This chain connects TRBV7-3 to TRBJ2-2; D gene ambiguous. Deletions cut 1 base from V and 2 bases from J, with 5 bases between. Germline-derived CDR1 and CDR2 are SGHTA and FQGTGA. This CDR3 has 14 residues.

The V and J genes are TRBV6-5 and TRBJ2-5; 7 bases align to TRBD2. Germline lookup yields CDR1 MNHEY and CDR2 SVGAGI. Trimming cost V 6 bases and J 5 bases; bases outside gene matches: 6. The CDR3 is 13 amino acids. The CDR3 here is CASRGIGRETQYF. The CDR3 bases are TGTGCCAGCAGGGGTATCGGGAGGGAGACCCAGTACTTC.

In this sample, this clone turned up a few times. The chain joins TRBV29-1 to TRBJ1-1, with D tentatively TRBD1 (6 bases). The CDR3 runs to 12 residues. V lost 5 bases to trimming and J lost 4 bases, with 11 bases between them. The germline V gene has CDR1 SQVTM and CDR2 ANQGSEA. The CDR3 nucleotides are TGCAGCGTTATTCGACAGGTCACTGAAGCTTTCTTT. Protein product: CSVIRQVTEAFF.

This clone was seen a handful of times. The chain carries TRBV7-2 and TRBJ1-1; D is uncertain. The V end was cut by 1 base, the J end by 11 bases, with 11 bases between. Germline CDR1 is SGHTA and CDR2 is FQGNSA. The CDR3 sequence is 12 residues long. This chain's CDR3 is CASSLDNVRAFF. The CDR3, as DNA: TGTGCCAGCAGCTTAGATAACGTTCGGGCTTTCTTT. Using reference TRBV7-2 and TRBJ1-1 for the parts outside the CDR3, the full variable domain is GAGVSQSPSNKVTEKGKDVELRCDPISGHTALYWYRQSLGQGLEFLIYFQGNSAPDKSGLPSDRFSAERTGGSVSTLTIQRTQQEDSAVYLCASSLDNVRAFFGQGTRLTVV.

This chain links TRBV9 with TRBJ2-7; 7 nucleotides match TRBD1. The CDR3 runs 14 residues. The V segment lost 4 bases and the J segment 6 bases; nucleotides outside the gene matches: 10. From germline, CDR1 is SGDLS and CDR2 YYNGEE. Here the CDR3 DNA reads TGTGCCAGCAGCCCCAGACAGGGATCGGGCGAGCAGTACTTC. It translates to CASSPRQGSGEQYF.

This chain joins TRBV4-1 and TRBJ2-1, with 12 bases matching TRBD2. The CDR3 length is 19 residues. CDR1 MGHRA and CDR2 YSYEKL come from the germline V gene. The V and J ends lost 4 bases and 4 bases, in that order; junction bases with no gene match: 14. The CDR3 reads CASSPGLAGRTLTYNEQFF. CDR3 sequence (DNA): TGCGCCAGCAGCCCTGGACTAGCGGGAAGGACTCTCACTTACAATGAGCAGTTCTTC.

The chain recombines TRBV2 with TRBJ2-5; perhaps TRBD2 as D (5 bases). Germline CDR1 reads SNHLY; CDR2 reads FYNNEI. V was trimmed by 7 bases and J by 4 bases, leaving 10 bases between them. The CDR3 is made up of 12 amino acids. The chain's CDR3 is CASTGIRETQYF. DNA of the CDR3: TGTGCCAGCACGGGGATAAGAGAGACCCAGTACTTC.

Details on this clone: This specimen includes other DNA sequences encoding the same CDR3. The CDR3: CASSRGTGPLEQYF. For the CDR3, the DNA is TGTGCCAGCAGTAGGGGGACAGGACCCCTCGAGCAGTACTTC. The chain has TRBV9 and TRBJ2-7, with 8 positions matching TRBD1. The CDR3 has 14 residues. The trim removed 5 bases at V and 6 bases at J, leaving 10 bases unmatched. Germline V gives CDR1 SGDLS, CDR2 YYNGEE.

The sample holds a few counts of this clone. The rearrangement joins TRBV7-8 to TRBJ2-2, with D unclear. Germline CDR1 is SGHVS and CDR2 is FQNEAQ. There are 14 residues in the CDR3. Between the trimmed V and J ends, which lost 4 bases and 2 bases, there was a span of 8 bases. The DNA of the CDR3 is TGTGCCAGCAGCTCCGGTCCTAACACCGGGGAGCTGTTTTTT. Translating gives CASSSGPNTGELFF.

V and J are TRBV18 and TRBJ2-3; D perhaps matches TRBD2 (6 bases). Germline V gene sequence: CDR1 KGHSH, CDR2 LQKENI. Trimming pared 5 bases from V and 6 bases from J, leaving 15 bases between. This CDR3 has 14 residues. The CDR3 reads CASSEFLSGDTQYF. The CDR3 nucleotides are TGTGCCAGCTCAGAATTTCTAAGCGGGGATACGCAGTATTTT.

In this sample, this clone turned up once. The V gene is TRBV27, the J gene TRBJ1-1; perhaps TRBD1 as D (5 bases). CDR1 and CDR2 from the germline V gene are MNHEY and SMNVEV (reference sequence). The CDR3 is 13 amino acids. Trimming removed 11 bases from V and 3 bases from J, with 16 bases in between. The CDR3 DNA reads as TGTGCCGCTCGGCAGGGTGCCTACACTGAAGCTTTCTTT. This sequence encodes CAARQGAYTEAFF.

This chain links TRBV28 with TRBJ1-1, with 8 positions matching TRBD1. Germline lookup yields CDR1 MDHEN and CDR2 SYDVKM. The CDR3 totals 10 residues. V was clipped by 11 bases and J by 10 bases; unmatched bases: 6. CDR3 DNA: TGTGCCGGAAACAGGGGGGGAGCTTTCTTT. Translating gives CAGNRGGAFF.

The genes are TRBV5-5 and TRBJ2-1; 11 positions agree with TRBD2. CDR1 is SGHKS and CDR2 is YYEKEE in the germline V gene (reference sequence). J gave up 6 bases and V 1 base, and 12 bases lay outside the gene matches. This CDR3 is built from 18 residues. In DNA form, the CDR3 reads TGTGCCAGCAGCTTGACCCTCTTAGGACTAGCGGGCCTCAATGAGCAGTTCTTC. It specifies CASSLTLLGLAGLNEQFF.

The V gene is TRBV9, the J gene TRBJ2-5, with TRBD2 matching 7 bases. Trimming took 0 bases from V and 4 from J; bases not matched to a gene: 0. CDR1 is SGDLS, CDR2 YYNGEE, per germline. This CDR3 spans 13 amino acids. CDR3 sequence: CASSVASGETQYF. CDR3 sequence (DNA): TGTGCCAGCAGCGTAGCTAGCGGAGAGACCCAGTACTTC.

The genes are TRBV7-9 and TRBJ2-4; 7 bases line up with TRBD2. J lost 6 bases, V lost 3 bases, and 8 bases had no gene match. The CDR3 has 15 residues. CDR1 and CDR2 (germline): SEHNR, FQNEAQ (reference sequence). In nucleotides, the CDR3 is TGTGCCAGCAGCTTCGCCTGGGGAGGGAGAAACATTCAGTACTTC. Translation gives CASSFAWGGRNIQYF. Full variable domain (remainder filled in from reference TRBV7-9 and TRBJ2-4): DTGVSQNPRHKITKRGQNVTFRCDPISEHNRLYWYRQTLGQGPEFLTYFQNEAQLEKSRLLSDRFSAERPKGSFSTLEIQRTEQGDSAMYLCASSFAWGGRNIQYFGAGTRLSVL.

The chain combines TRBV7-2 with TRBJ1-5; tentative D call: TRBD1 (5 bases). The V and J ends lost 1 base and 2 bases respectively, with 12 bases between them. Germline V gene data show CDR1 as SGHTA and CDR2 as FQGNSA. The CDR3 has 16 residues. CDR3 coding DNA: TGTGCCAGCAGCTTAGGCAGGGAAGTGCGCAATCAGCCCCAGCATTTT. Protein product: CASSLGREVRNQPQHF.

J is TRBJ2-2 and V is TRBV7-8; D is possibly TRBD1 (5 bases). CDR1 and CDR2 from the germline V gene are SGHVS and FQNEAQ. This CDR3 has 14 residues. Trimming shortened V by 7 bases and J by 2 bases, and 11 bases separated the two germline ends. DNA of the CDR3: TGTGCCAGCACCGCAGGGTCAAACACCGGGGAGCTGTTTTTT. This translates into CASTAGSNTGELFF. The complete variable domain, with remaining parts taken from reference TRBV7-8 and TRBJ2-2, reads GAGVSQSPRYKVAKRGQDVALRCDPISGHVSLFWYQQALGQGPEFLTYFQNEAQLDKSGLPSDRFFAERPEGSVSTLKIQRTQQEDSAVYLCASTAGSNTGELFFGEGSRLTVL.

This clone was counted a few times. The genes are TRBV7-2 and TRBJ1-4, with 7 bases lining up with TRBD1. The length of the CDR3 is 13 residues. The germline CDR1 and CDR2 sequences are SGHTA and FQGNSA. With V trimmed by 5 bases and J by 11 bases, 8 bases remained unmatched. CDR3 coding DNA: TGTGCCAGCAGCCGGGTAACAGGGGAGAAACTGTTTTTT. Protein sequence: CASSRVTGEKLFF.

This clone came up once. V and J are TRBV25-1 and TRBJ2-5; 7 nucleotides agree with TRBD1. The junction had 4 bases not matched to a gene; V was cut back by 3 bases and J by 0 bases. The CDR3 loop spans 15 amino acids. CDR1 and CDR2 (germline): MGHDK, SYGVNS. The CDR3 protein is CASSDGTAYQETQYF. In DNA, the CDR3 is TGTGCCAGCAGTGATGGGACAGCATACCAAGAGACCCAGTACTTC.

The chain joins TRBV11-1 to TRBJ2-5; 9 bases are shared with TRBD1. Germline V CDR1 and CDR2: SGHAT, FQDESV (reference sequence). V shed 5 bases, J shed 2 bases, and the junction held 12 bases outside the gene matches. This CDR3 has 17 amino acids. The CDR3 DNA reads TGTGCCAGCAGCCGAGCGTGGACAGGGGACCTACAAGAGACCCAGTACTTC. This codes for CASSRAWTGDLQETQYF.

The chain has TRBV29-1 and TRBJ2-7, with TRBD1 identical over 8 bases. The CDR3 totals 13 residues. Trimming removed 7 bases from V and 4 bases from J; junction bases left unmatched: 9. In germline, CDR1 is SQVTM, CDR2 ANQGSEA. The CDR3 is CSASGQAVYEQYF. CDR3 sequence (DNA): TGCAGCGCGTCGGGACAGGCAGTATACGAGCAGTACTTC.

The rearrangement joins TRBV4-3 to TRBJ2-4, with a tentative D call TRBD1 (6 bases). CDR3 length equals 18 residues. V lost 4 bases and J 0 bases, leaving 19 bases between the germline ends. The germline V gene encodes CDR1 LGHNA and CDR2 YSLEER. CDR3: CASSPHYGQNLAKNIQYF. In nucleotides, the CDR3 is TGCGCCAGCAGCCCACACTACGGACAGAATTTAGCCAAAAACATTCAGTACTTC.